The 16 T cell receptor beta chains below all came from one sample that was sequenced in a study of blood T cell repertoires in COVID-19 (dated by TCRdb to 2020 to 2022). Libraries were made using the immunoSEQ multiplex PCR assay. Entries here come from immuneACCESS through TCRdb and include only in-frame sequences with V and J called. Some clones fail to appear in such tables; in the studies checked, an unresolved V gene covers under half of the shortfall, and the cause of the remainder is unknown. This sample has about 250,000 clones in its table, and approximately 86% of those were observed once. 4.9% of the sample goes to the ten largest clones. Specimen: peripheral blood. The receptors were sampled from a woman older than 75 with active or convalescent COVID-19.

The chain recombines TRBV4-1 with TRBJ2-4; TRBD2 might be the D (5 bases). Trimming left V 1 base short and J 2 bases short, with 15 bases between. This CDR3 region has 17 residues. The germline gives CDR1 MGHRA, CDR2 YSYEKL. The CDR3 loop reads CASSQVGRGPTKNIQYF. The CDR3 DNA reads TGCGCCAGCAGCCAAGTGGGGAGAGGACCTACCAAAAACATTCAGTACTTC.

The sample holds one count of this clone. The chain uses TRBV28 and TRBJ2-4, with TRBD1 as a possible D gene (6 bases). Trimming removed 3 bases from V and 6 bases from J, with 9 bases in between. Germline V lookup: CDR1 MDHEN, CDR2 SYDVKM. This CDR3 contains 13 residues. The CDR3 DNA sequence: TGTGCCAGCAGTTTTGGGGGCGGAAACATTCAGTACTTC. Its translation: CASSFGGGNIQYF.

The J gene is TRBJ2-7, the V gene TRBV5-1, with a possible D match to TRBD2 (6 bases). This CDR3 region has 13 residues. Per germline, CDR1 SGHRS and CDR2 YFSETQ. V was trimmed by 4 bases and J by 4 bases, leaving 12 bases between them. The CDR3 sequence: CASSPWGEYEQYF. DNA of the CDR3: TGCGCCAGCAGCCCCTGGGGGGAGTACGAGCAGTACTTC.

The V gene is TRBV4-1, the J gene TRBJ2-7, with TRBD1 matching over 10 bases. Per the germline V gene, CDR1 is MGHRA and CDR2 is YSYEKL. This CDR3 is built from 17 residues. V lost 5 bases and J lost 3; bases outside the gene matches: 13. CDR3 DNA sequence: TGCGCCAGCAGCGTATTTTACGCGGGACAGGGGCTCTACGAGCAGTACTTC. This translates into CASSVFYAGQGLYEQYF.

The chain is built from TRBV28 and TRBJ1-2; D may be TRBD1 (6 bases). The CDR3 sequence is 12 residues long. Trimming pared 5 bases from V and 8 bases from J, leaving 12 bases between. Germline-derived CDR1 and CDR2 are MDHEN and SYDVKM. The CDR3 reads CASSLNRDGYTF. CDR3 coding DNA: TGTGCCAGCAGTCTCAACAGGGACGGCTACACCTTC.

The chain employs TRBV10-2 and TRBJ1-2, with 10 nucleotides matching TRBD1. V lost 6 bases and J lost 7; bases outside the gene matches: 8. The germline V gene has CDR1 WSHSY and CDR2 SAAADI. The CDR3 loop spans 14 amino acids. CDR3 loop: CASSPGTGVGGYTF. CDR3 DNA sequence: TGCGCCAGCAGCCCCGGGACAGGGGTGGGTGGCTACACCTTC.

The rearrangement uses TRBV7-9 and TRBJ1-1; 8 bases agree with TRBD1. The J segment lost 6 bases and the V segment lost 10 bases, leaving 13 bases of the junction unmatched. Germline V lookup: CDR1 SEHNR, CDR2 FQNEAQ (reference sequence). This CDR3 comprises 14 residues. The CDR3 spells CAIQSGQGVAEAFF. In DNA form, the CDR3 reads TGTGCCATACAATCCGGACAGGGTGTTGCTGAAGCTTTCTTT. Full variable domain (outside the CDR3, taken from reference TRBV7-9 and TRBJ1-1): DTGVSQNPRHKITKRGQNVTFRCDPISEHNRLYWYRQTLGQGPEFLTYFQNEAQLEKSRLLSDRFSAERPKGSFSTLEIQRTEQGDSAMYLCAIQSGQGVAEAFFGQGTRLTVV.

This clone showed up just once. The V call is TRBV29-1, the J call TRBJ2-7; 8 bases align to TRBD2. The CDR3 spans 14 residues. V lost 7 bases and J lost 4; bases outside the gene matches: 12. CDR1 SQVTM and CDR2 ANQGSEA come from the germline V gene. The DNA for the CDR3 is TGCAGCGCCACCGGGGGGGGGCAGCGGTACGAGCAGTACTTC. The encoded protein is CSATGGGQRYEQYF.

The chain has TRBV5-1 and TRBJ2-5, with D tentatively TRBD2 (7 bases). Trimming stripped 4 bases from V and 0 bases from J, with 13 bases between. CDR3 length: 15 residues. Germline V gene sequence: CDR1 SGHRS, CDR2 YFSETQ. The CDR3 DNA is TGCGCCAGCAGCGCGGGGGACACCAACCAAGAGACCCAGTACTTC. Protein product: CASSAGDTNQETQYF.

The chain has TRBV12-5 and TRBJ2-5, with TRBD2 identical over 11 bases. The germline gives CDR1 LGHNT, CDR2 FRNRAP. After removal of 6 bases from V and 7 bases from J, the junction contained 4 bases not matched to a gene. This CDR3 has 13 residues. The CDR3 bases are TGTGCTAGTGGAAATCTAGCGGGGGGGACCCAGTACTTC. It codes for CASGNLAGGTQYF.

The chain couples TRBV28 to TRBJ1-2, with D perhaps TRBD1 (6 bases). Germline V lookup: CDR1 MDHEN, CDR2 SYDVKM. V lost 8 bases to trimming and J lost 1 base, with 11 bases between them. This CDR3 contains 13 residues. Here the CDR3 reads CASGDNNNYGYTF. In DNA form, the CDR3 reads TGTGCCAGCGGGGACAATAATAACTATGGCTACACCTTC.

This rearrangement joins TRBV16 to TRBJ1-3; D gene uncertain. There are 16 residues in the CDR3. The germline gives CDR1 KGHSY, CDR2 FQNENV. V gave up 0 bases and J gave up 2 bases, with 11 bases separating them. In DNA form, the CDR3 reads TGTGCCAGCAGCCAATCACGAGTGAAAGCTGGAAACACCATATATTTT. This encodes CASSQSRVKAGNTIYF.

The J gene is TRBJ1-5, the V gene TRBV11-3, with 9 bases lining up with TRBD1. The CDR3 has 17 residues. V trimming: 6 bases; J trimming: 1 base; junction bases outside the gene matches: 10. The germline V gene has CDR1 SGHNT and CDR2 YENEEA. CDR3: CASSSDRGLESNQPQHF. The CDR3 DNA is TGTGCCAGCAGTTCAGACAGGGGGTTGGAGAGCAATCAGCCCCAGCATTTT.

This clone was counted only a few times. The V call is TRBV7-9, the J call TRBJ2-2, with D perhaps matching TRBD1 (5 bases). The length of the CDR3 is 14 residues. Germline V CDR1 and CDR2: SEHNR, FQNEAQ (reference sequence). Trimming removed 5 bases at V and 5 bases at J, with 12 bases between. In DNA form, the CDR3 reads TGTGCCAGCAGCGCCCTGACAGCGACCGGGGAGCTGTTTTTT. Its translation is CASSALTATGELFF.

The gene calls are TRBV19 and TRBJ1-5, with TRBD1 identical over 9 bases. Germline CDR1 is LNHDA and CDR2 is SQIVND (reference sequence). Trimming at V came to 7 bases and at J to 4 bases, leaving 11 bases not matched to a gene. CDR3 length equals 16 residues. The CDR3 is CASTPRGQGHNQPQHF. CDR3 nucleotide sequence: TGTGCCAGTACCCCAAGGGGACAGGGCCATAATCAGCCCCAGCATTTT.

The chain joins TRBV5-1 to TRBJ1-3, with D uncertain. CDR1 is SGHRS, CDR2 YFSETQ, per germline. This CDR3 has 18 amino acids. Trimming left V 7 bases short and J 6 bases short, with 29 bases between. CDR3 in DNA: TGCGCCAGCTGCCCAACGCCGCGAATATTCCTCTGTGAAAACACCATATATTTT. Translating it yields CASCPTPRIFLCENTIYF.